These 9 T cell receptor beta chains originate from one sample sequenced in a study of cytomegalovirus exposure and HLA in healthy donors. PCR was performed using 60 Vbeta and 13 Jbeta primers. The data were produced by immunoSEQ multiplex PCR, yet TCRdb's version contains in-frame clones alone and is incomplete. Of roughly 180,000 clones in the sample, 84% were seen once. Input material: PBMCs. The receptors come from a girl aged 2-10 years in good health and CMV-seropositive.

J is TRBJ2-1 and V is TRBV5-4, with 10 nucleotides matching TRBD2. CDR1 and CDR2 (germline): SGHNT, YYREEE (reference sequence). This CDR3 is 14 amino acids long. The junction had 10 bases not matched to a gene; V was cut back by 7 bases and J by 9 bases. DNA of the CDR3: TGTGCCAGCCGGCTAGCGGGAGTTGCGGGTGAGCAGTTCTTC. The encoded protein is CASRLAGVAGEQFF.

The chain links TRBV5-1 to TRBJ1-1; a possible D gene is TRBD1 (6 bases). The CDR3 loop spans 16 amino acids. With 0 bases removed from V and 1 base from J, the gap between germline ends came to 13 bases. Germline V CDR1 and CDR2: SGHRS, YFSETQ. This CDR3 is CASSLAFTGRNTEAFF. CDR3 DNA: TGCGCCAGCAGCTTGGCCTTCACAGGGAGGAACACTGAAGCTTTCTTT.

The table lists this clone with a count of one. The chain employs TRBV2 and TRBJ2-5; possible D gene TRBD2, 5 bases. The end of the DNA is better explained by TRBJ2-7, so the J call may be wrong. CDR1 is SNHLY, CDR2 FYNNEI, per germline. This CDR3 spans 12 amino acids. The chain's CDR3 is CASSFSDYEQYF. The CDR3 region has the DNA TGTGCCAGCAGTTTTAGCGACTACGAGCAGTACTTC.

This clone has a handful of counts. The CDR3, as DNA: TGTGCCAGCAGTTTAAGGGGGCAGGGTACTGAAGCTTTCTTT. Protein product: CASSLRGQGTEAFF. The chain links TRBV28 to TRBJ1-1; the match to TRBD1 covers 7 bases. CDR3 length: 14 amino acids. From germline, CDR1 is MDHEN and CDR2 SYDVKM. V was pared by 2 bases and J by 5 bases, with 5 bases of the junction left unmatched. Full variable domain (outside the CDR3, taken from reference TRBV28 and TRBJ1-1): DVKVTQSSRYLVKRTGEKVFLECVQDMDHENMFWYRQDPGLGLRLIYFSYDVKMKEKGDIPEGYSVSREKKERFSLILESASTNQTSMYLCASSLRGQGTEAFFGQGTRLTVV.

V is TRBV28 and J is TRBJ1-3, with 7 positions matching TRBD1. The CDR3 loop spans 13 amino acids. Germline V gives CDR1 MDHEN, CDR2 SYDVKM. The V and J ends lost 8 bases and 7 bases, in that order; junction bases with no gene match: 8. CDR3 in DNA: TGTGCCAGCGAGGGACAGCTTGGGAACACCATATATTTT. Amino acids: CASEGQLGNTIYF.

The chain uses TRBV19 and TRBJ2-7; possibly TRBD1 for D (5 bases). Germline lookup yields CDR1 LNHDA and CDR2 SQIVND (reference sequence). The V end lost 7 bases, the J end lost 2 bases, and 12 bases lay between the germline ends. This CDR3 has 13 residues. CDR3 amino acids: CASTTDTTYEQYF. The CDR3, as DNA: TGTGCCAGTACGACGGACACTACCTACGAGCAGTACTTC.

The chain couples TRBV5-4 to TRBJ2-3; D is perhaps TRBD2 (5 bases). The CDR3 runs to 16 residues. V shed 4 bases and J shed 2 bases, with 17 bases lying between them. Germline V gene sequence: CDR1 SGHNT, CDR2 YYREEE (reference sequence). The CDR3 loop is CASSLRLRLATDTQYF. CDR3 sequence (DNA): TGTGCCAGCAGCCTTCGATTGCGGCTAGCCACAGATACGCAGTATTTT.

The gene calls are TRBV27 and TRBJ1-2; the D gene is possibly TRBD1 (6 bases). The V end was cut by 4 bases, the J end by 4 bases, with 13 bases between. Germline lookup yields CDR1 MNHEY and CDR2 SMNVEV (reference sequence). CDR3 length: 14 amino acids. The CDR3 nucleotides read TGTGCCAGCAGTTCCAGTTCGACAGGCTATGGCTACACCTTC. Its protein product is CASSSSSTGYGYTF.

This chain connects TRBV10-1 to TRBJ2-7, with 11 bases that match TRBD2. V lost 4 bases and J lost 5; bases outside the gene matches: 10. CDR1 is WNHNN, CDR2 SYGVQD, per germline (reference sequence). CDR3 length: 16 residues. As DNA, the CDR3 is TGCGCCAGCAGTGCAACTAGCGGGAGATTGGAGAACGAGCAGTACTTC. Translated: CASSATSGRLENEQYF.